This is a list of T cell receptor beta chains from one sample in a study of brain T cells in children with intractable seizures. The protocol was immunoSEQ multiplex PCR, while the TCRdb copy is restricted to in-frame clones and leaves out a portion. The data hold under 150,000 clones, with under 95% observed a single time. Sequenced here: peripheral blood, sampled at surgery. The receptor set was obtained from a boy younger than two with hemimegalencephaly and intractable seizures. Each CDR3 is given with its conserved first and last residue. A D gene is named only where the DNA matches it firmly. Expanded clones get a size class; other rows say once, few or many, or leave the size out.

V gene: TRBV15; J gene: TRBJ2-7; clone size: NA; D gene: TRBD2; CDR3 DNA: TGTGCCACCAGCGGACTAGCGGGAGGTTCGGTCGGAATTAGCTCCTACGAGCAGTACTTC; CDR3 protein: CATSGLAGGSVGISSYEQYF
V gene: TRBV7-9; J gene: TRBJ1-1; clone size: NA; D gene: NA; CDR3 DNA: TGTGCCAGCAGCCCGCCGGACCGGTGGACTGAAGCTTTCTTT; CDR3 protein: CASSPPDRWTEAFF
V gene: TRBV2; J gene: TRBJ2-7; clone size: NA; D gene: TRBD1; CDR3 DNA: TGTGCCACCACAAAAGCACCCGGACAGGGGGCGGGCGAGCAGTACTTC; CDR3 protein: CATTKAPGQGAGEQYF
V gene: TRBV6-5; J gene: TRBJ2-5; clone size: NA; D gene: TRBD2; CDR3 DNA: TGTGCCAGCAGGCAGACTAGCGGCTTTGGGACCCAGTACTTC; CDR3 protein: CASRQTSGFGTQYF
V gene: TRBV7-9; J gene: TRBJ2-1; clone size: once; D gene: TRBD2; CDR3 DNA: TGTGCCAGCAGCCTTGGGGGCAGTAGCGGGAGGGCCGCGGAGCAGTTCTTC; CDR3 protein: CASSLGGSSGRAAEQFF
V gene: TRBV21-1; J gene: TRBJ2-4; clone size: NA; D gene: NA; CDR3 DNA: TGTGCCAGCAGCAAAGCTCAGGGGGCCGGGAAAAACATTCAGTACTTC; CDR3 protein: CASSKAQGAGKNIQYF
V gene: TRBV7-9; J gene: TRBJ2-5; clone size: once; D gene: NA; CDR3 DNA: TGTGCCAGCCGCTTAGGGGGGGGAGAGACCCAGTACTTC; CDR3 protein: CASRLGGGETQYF
V gene: TRBV11-3; J gene: TRBJ2-7; clone size: NA; D gene: NA; CDR3 DNA: TGTGCCAGCAGCTTAAGCAGATCCTACGAGCAGTACTTC; CDR3 protein: CASSLSRSYEQYF
V gene: TRBV5-4; J gene: TRBJ1-1; clone size: NA; D gene: TRBD1; CDR3 DNA: TGTGCCAGCAGCTTGGACTTGGGAGGGGGCGGCACTGAAGCTTTCTTT; CDR3 protein: CASSLDLGGGGTEAFF
V gene: TRBV5-6; J gene: TRBJ2-7; clone size: NA; D gene: NA; CDR3 DNA: TGTGCCAGCCTCTGGGGCTACGAGCAGTACTTC; CDR3 protein: CASLWGYEQYF
V gene: TRBV5-1; J gene: TRBJ1-5; clone size: NA; D gene: NA; CDR3 DNA: TGCGCCAGCAGCTTGGGGGGGGATGGCAATCAGCCCCAGCATTTT; CDR3 protein: CASSLGGDGNQPQHF
V gene: TRBV28; J gene: TRBJ1-5; clone size: NA; D gene: NA; CDR3 DNA: TGTGCCAGCAGTTGGCCCCAGCATTTT; CDR3 protein: CASSWPQHF